This is a list of T cell receptor beta chains from one sample in a study of T-cell reconstitution after alpha-beta-depleted transplantation in children. TCRdb ran MiXCR on the PCR reads and lists one entry per CDR3 protein. This sample carries 450,000 to 550,000 distinct CDR3 sequences, roughly 11% of them seen once, and the ten largest clones take approximately 15%. The sample was PBMCs, mostly from graft donor cells, taken 180 days after TCRalphabeta/CD19-depleted stem cell transplant. These receptors all come from a female patient aged 2-9 years who had a stem cell transplant for aplastic anemia, so the T cells may come from the graft donor. Both conserved end residues are trimmed from each CDR3.

CDR3,V
ASIASGTSY,TRBV5-5
ASRPFDSGTEAF,TRBV6-1
ASRKTGSGNTIY,TRBV12-3/TRBV12-4
ASSPRVEPQH,TRBV28
ASSTGTGNYNEQF,TRBV3-1
SARAPGRGTYEQY,TRBV20-1
ASSGAGGRYQPQH,TRBV19
ASSPSQGIYEQY,TRBV18
SVAFRGAGELF,TRBV29-1
ASSLEATSGANVLT,TRBV7-9
SVAPDNYGYT,TRBV29-1
SVSDRGTDTQY,TRBV29-1
ASSETGLEETQY,TRBV6-2/TRBV6-3
SAPEPGEQY,TRBV20-1
ASSHLRGQGKNEQF,TRBV19
ASSSLAILAGAYNEQF,TRBV11-2
ASRADPGQGSGELF,TRBV12-3/TRBV12-4
ASSSRGPNTGELF,TRBV5-1
ASSMGGGNVHTQY,TRBV28
ASRSGQGGNYGYT,TRBV6-2/TRBV6-3
ASSLVLTYNEQF,TRBV5-1
SGDGLGSDEQF,TRBV29-1
ASSRLAGEPFDWTGELF,TRBV14
ATSRASREVGNTIY,TRBV15
ASSQGGVLTDTQY,TRBV4-3
ASSDRERRNTEAF,TRBV27
SARGQGAGYGYT,TRBV20-1
ASSYDPDTQY,TRBV12-3/TRBV12-4
ASSPVTGEVTEAF,TRBV5-1
ASSIKLLSNQPQH,TRBV19
ASTPPGAGVMNTEAF,TRBV12-3/TRBV12-4
ASSLVPSGMGTDTQY,TRBV5-1
SARTSGRAWLFDEQF,TRBV20-1
ASSPGGGGTEAF,TRBV5-1
ASSPNSGTLKNQPQH,TRBV18
ASRGPGREAF,TRBV6-2/TRBV6-3
ASSLTDIVADRLYGYT,TRBV5-5
ASSFKGLGREGETQY,TRBV7-2
ASSEVRDLYNEQF,TRBV18
SARGGLNTGELF,TRBV20-1
SAVFTGGGPYTEAF,TRBV20-1
SVGMLNTEAF,TRBV29-1
ASSRRYVEGDTQY,TRBV7-2
ASSAGVLITDTQY,TRBV6-2/TRBV6-3
ASSVGGGRPQH,TRBV25-1
ASSGGLAVGYEQY,TRBV5-1
SAPGQANQPQH,TRBV20-1
SARTRGGSYNEQF,TRBV20-1
ASSLTSPNEQF,TRBV7-2
SARSSGTSYEQY,TRBV20-1
ASKRDRASGANVLT,TRBV5-1
SAIIQGINEQF,TRBV20-1
ASSLVRMRDTQY,TRBV7-2
ATSVVTNNSPLH,TRBV15
ASSLTPSDEQF,TRBV7-2